This T cell receptor (beta chain) was observed in a study of T cell responses to AZD1222 COVID-19 vaccine (dated by TCRdb to the early 2020s). Concerning the study at large: TCR sequencing covered 233 trial participants: roughly 200 given two doses of AZD1222 and 26 given two doses of MenACWY control vaccine. Trial participants were enrolled into age subgroups of 18-55, 56-69 and 70-plus years, which contained 148, 28 and 57 TCR-sequenced participants, respectively. General conclusions and limits of the study: In the small 56-69-year group, the increase in depth fell short of significance, most likely because of low power. A significant rise in spike-specific TCR breadth and depth was observed after two AZD1222 doses relative to day 0 and relative to MenACWY recipients. Vaccine-associated CD4 TCRs spanned the whole spike protein, with dominant responses in regions 160-218 and 743-854. Because no day 14 peak-response samples were available, the repertoires could be characterized only after the peak T cell response. Reportedly, almost half of the unique spike-specific TCRs recognized epitopes lying outside the regions that are mutated in the B.1.351 and B.1.1.7 variants. Participants were mostly white British, with more females than males. The authors suggested clonal diversity may have been underestimated. Conclusions about previously exposed vaccinees are limited, since just six or seven AZD1222 recipients were seropositive for SARS-CoV-2 at baseline.

The CDR3 runs 13 amino acids, cysteine and phenylalanine included. Kept here is only the CDR3 DNA, which spans 39 bases and is read in frame from base 1. Via the germline V gene, CDR1 is MNHEY and CDR2 SVGEGT. V loses 6 bases, J loses 1 base, and the germline ends lie 9 bases apart. A remark on this clone: It has no known antigen specificity. No per-base quality is available; no much larger clone lies one base away.

The CDR3 regions of human TCRbeta chains were analyzed by immunosequencing. The paper's data handling went like this. TCRs in the repertoires were compared against a reference library of SARS-CoV-2-specific TCRs that had been generated with the MIRA antigen-specificity platform. Breadth was defined as the fraction of unique TCRs that were SARS-CoV-2-associated, and depth was defined as the fraction of total T cells that were SARS-CoV-2-associated. Using the MIRA data, every spike-specific TCR was mapped to the spike region that the TCR reacted to and assigned to either a CD4 or a CD8 class. Log10-transformed breadth and depth values were compared by one-way ANOVA with Sidak's multiple comparisons tests. Drawn from immuneACCESS, this table holds only the in-frame rearrangements with V and J called that TCRdb kept. Clones are partly lost; checked studies trace under half to an unresolved V gene and leave the rest unexplained. Clone size and the V and J calls come from that table; the DNA yielded D and trimming. This sample holds around 110,000 clones; 70% to 90% were observed only once. More than 3% of the sample is in the top ten clones.

Taken with the paper, the label for time point translates to: baseline before first vaccination. The treatment or condition label of this sample denotes: meningococcal conjugate vaccine given as trial control. Vaccinee samples came from UK trials COV001 and COV002, including a single-blind randomized controlled phase 2/3 trial of AZD1222 (ChAdOx1 nCoV-19) in healthy adults. For TCRbeta chain sequencing, PBMC samples from trial participants were taken at day 0 and at day 28 after the second dose. The sequencing used peripheral blood, collected on day 0 of MenACWY control vaccination. This receptor was identified in an adult in good health. This chain is built from TRBV6-2 or TRBV6-3 and TRBJ1-1; tentative D gene TRBD1, with 6 bases matching. Read as DNA, the sequence is TGTGCCAGCAGCACAGGGACGAACACTGAAGCTTTCTTT. It translates as CASSTGTNTEAFF.